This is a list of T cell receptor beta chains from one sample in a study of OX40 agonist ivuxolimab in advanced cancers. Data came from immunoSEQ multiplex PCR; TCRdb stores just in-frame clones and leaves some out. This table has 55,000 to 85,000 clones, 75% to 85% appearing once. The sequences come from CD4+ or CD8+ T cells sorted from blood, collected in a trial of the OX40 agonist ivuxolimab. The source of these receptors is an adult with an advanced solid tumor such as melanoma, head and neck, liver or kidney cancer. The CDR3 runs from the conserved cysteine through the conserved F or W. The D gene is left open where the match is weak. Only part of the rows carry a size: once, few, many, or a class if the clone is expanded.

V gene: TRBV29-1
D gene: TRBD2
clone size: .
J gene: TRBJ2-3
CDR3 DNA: TGCAGCGTTGGGGGCGGGGGGTCCACAGATACGCAGTATTTT
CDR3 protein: CSVGGGGSTDTQYF

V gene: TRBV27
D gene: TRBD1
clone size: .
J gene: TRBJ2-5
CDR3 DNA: TGTGCCAGCAGTTTAAACAGGGGAGAGACCCAGTACTTC
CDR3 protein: CASSLNRGETQYF

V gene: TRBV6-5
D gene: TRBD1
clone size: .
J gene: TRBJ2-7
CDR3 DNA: TGTGCCAGCAGTTACCAGGGGGAGAACTACGAGCAGTACTTC
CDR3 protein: CASSYQGENYEQYF

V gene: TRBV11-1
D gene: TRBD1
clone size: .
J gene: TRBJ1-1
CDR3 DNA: TGTGCCAGCAGTCAAGAAGGAGCAGGGGGCACTGAAGCTTTCTTT
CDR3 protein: CASSQEGAGGTEAFF

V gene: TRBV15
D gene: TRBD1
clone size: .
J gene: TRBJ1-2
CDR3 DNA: TGTGCCACCAGCAGAGAGGGGGACAGACTAAGATTTGAAAGGTACACCTTC
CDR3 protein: CATSREGDRLRFERYTF

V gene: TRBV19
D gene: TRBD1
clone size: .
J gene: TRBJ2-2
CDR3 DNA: TGTGCCAGTAGTCTGGGACAGGGGTCCACCGGGGAGCTGTTTTTT
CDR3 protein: CASSLGQGSTGELFF

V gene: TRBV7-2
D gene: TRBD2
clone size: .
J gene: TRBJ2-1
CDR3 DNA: TGTGCCAGCAGCTTAGCGGGGGGGGTTGTCAATGAGCAGTTCTTC
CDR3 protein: CASSLAGGVVNEQFF

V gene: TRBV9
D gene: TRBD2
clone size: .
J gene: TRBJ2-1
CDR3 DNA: TGTGCCAGCAGCGAAGGGACTAGGGGGTTCGAGCAGTTCTTC
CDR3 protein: CASSEGTRGFEQFF

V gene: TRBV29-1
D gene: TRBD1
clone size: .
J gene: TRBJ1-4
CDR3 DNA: TGCAGCGTTGGTCGGACAGGGGATGAAAAACTGTTTTTT
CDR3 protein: CSVGRTGDEKLFF

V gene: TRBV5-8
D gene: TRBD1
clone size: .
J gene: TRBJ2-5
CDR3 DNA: TGTGCCAGCAGCTTATATTCCGGGACAGGGAGGGAAGAGACCCAGTACTTC
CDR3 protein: CASSLYSGTGREETQYF

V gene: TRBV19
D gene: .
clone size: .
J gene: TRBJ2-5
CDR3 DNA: TGTGCCAGTAATATAGGGCAGGGGGAGACCCAGTACTTC
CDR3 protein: CASNIGQGETQYF

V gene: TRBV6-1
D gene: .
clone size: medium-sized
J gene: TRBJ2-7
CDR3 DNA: TGTGCCAGCACCGGACAAAGCTCCTACGAGCAGTACTTC
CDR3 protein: CASTGQSSYEQYF

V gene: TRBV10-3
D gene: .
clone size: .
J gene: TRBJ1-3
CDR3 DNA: TGTGCCACAGGGTTGGCTGGAAACACCATATATTTT
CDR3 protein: CATGLAGNTIYF

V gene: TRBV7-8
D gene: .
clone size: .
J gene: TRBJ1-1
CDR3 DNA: TGTGCCAGCAGCCCGATATATGGGACCATGAACACTGAAGCTTTCTTT
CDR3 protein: CASSPIYGTMNTEAFF

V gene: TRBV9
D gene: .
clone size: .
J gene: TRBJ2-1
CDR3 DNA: TGTGCCAGCAGCGCGGCAGGGATAGACTACAATGAGCAGTTCTTC
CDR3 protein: CASSAAGIDYNEQFF

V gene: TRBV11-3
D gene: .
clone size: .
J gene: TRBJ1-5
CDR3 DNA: TGTGCCAGCAGCTTGGATAAAACAGGGCATGCCAATCAGCCCCAGCATTTT
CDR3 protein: CASSLDKTGHANQPQHF

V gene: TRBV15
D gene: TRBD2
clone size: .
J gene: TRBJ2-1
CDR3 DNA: TGTGCCACCAGGAGGGCGGGGGGTCTACTGGGTGGCAATGAGCAGTTCTTC
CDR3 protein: CATRRAGGLLGGNEQFF

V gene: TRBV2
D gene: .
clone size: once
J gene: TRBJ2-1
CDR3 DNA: TGTGCCAGCAGTGAAACCCTTCTTAGCGCCCTTTTAACTGACAATGAGCAGTTCTTC
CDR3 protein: CASSETLLSALLTDNEQFF

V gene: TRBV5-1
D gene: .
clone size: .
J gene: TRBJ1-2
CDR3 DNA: TGCGCCAGCAGCTTGGCTCAGGGCAGAATCTACACCTTC
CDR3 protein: CASSLAQGRIYTF

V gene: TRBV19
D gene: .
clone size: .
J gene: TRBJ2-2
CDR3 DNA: TGTGCCAGTAGTCCTTGGGACCGAGCCACCGGGGAGCTGTTTTTT
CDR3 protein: CASSPWDRATGELFF

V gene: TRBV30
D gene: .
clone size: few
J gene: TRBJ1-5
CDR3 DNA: TGTGCCTGGGCCCTGGGAGCGGGGAGCAATCAGCCCCAGCATTTT
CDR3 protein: CAWALGAGSNQPQHF

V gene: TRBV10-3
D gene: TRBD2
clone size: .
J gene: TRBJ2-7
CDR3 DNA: TGTGCCATCAGTCCCCTTACGGGGGGTTTCAACGAGCAGTACTTC
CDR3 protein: CAISPLTGGFNEQYF

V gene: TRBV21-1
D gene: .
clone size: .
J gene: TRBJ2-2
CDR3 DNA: TGTGCCAGCAGCAAAGCGCAGGGGGCGAATAACACCGGGGAGCTGTTTTTT
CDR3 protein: CASSKAQGANNTGELFF

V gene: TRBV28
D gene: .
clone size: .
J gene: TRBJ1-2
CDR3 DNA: TGTGCCAGCAGTTTATTAGAGAAACGCTACACCTTC
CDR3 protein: CASSLLEKRYTF

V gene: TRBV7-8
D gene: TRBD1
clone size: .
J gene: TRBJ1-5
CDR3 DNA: TGTGCCAGCAGCCCGCTTCGGGACAGGAGAAATAGCAATCAGCCCCAGCATTTT
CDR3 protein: CASSPLRDRRNSNQPQHF

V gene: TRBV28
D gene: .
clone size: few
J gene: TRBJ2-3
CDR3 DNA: TGTGCCAGCAGCTTAGTCACAGATACGCAGTATTTT
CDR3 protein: CASSLVTDTQYF

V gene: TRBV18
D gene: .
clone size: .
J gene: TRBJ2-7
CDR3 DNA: TGTGCCAGCTCACCGGGCCAGGACTACGAGCAGTACTTC
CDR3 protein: CASSPGQDYEQYF

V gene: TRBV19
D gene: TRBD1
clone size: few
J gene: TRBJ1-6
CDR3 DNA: TGTGCCAGTAGTACACAGGGGAGGGATTCACCCCTCCACTTT
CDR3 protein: CASSTQGRDSPLHF

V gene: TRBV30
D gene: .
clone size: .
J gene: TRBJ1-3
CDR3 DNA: TGTGCCTGGAGTGGCTCTGGAAACACCATATATTTT
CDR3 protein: CAWSGSGNTIYF

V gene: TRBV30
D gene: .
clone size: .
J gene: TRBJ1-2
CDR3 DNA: TGTGCCTGGAGTCCCTATGGGGGGGCTAACTATGGCTACACCTTC
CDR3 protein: CAWSPYGGANYGYTF

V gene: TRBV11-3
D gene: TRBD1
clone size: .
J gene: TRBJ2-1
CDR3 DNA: TGTGCCAGCAGCGAGAACAGGGGGCTGGGGTACAATGAGCAGTTCTTC
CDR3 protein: CASSENRGLGYNEQFF

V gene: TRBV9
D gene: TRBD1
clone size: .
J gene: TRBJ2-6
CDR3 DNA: TGTGCCAGCCAAACAGGGGCTGGGGCCAACGTCCTGACTTTC
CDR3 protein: CASQTGAGANVLTF

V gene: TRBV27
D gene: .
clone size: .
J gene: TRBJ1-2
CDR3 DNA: TGTGCCAGCAGTTTAGAGTTTCATGGGGGATTCTATGGCTACACCTTC
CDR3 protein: CASSLEFHGGFYGYTF

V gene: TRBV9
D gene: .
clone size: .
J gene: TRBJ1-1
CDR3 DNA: TGTGCCAGCAGCAAAGGGGGGATGAACACTGAAGCTTTCTTT
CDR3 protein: CASSKGGMNTEAFF

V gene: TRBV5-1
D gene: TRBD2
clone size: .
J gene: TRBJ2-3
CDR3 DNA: TGCGCCAGCAGCCCGCAGACGGGGGGTAGCACAGATACGCAGTATTTT
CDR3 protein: CASSPQTGGSTDTQYF

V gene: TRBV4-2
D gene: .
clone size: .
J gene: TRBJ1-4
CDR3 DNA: TGTGCCAGCAGCCAAGTTTCAGGGACTAATGAAAAACTGTTTTTT
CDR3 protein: CASSQVSGTNEKLFF

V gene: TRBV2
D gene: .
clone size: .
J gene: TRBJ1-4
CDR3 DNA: TGTGCCAGCAGTGATGTTGGCGAAAAACTGTTTTTT
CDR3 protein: CASSDVGEKLFF

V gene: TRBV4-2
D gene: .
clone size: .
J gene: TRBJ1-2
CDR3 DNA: TGTGCCAGCAGCGCCCAGGGGAATCCCTATGGCTACACCTTC
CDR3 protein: CASSAQGNPYGYTF

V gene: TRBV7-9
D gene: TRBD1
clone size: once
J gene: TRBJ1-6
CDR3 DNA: TGTGCCAGCAGCTTTGGACAGGGGAATTCACCCCTCCACTTT
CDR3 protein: CASSFGQGNSPLHF

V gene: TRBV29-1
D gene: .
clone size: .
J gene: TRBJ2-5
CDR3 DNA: TGCAGCGCAAGGAAGACAGCGCGAGAGACCCAGTACTTC
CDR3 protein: CSARKTARETQYF

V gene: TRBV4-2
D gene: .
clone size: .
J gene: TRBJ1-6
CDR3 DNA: TGTGCCAGCAGCTTTGGACGGGGAAGCTCCTATAATTCACCCCTCCACTTT
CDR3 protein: CASSFGRGSSYNSPLHF

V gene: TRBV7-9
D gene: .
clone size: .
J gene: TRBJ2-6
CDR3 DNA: TGTGCCAGCAGCTTGGAGGTTGGGGCCAACGTCCTGACTTTC
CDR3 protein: CASSLEVGANVLTF

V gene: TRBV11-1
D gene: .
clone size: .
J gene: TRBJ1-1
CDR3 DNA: TGTGCCAGCAGCTTACGACGGCAGGGGAGGGGTACTGAAGCTTTCTTT
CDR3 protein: CASSLRRQGRGTEAFF

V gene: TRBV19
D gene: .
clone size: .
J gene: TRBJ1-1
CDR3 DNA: TGTGCCAGTAGTACCGGGTCCCCGAGTCTGAGCACTGAAGCTTTCTTT
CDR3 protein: CASSTGSPSLSTEAFF

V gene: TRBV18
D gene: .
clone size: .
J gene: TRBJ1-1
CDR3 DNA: TGTGCCAGCACCGGACGCCCGGGGGACACTGAAGCTTTCTTT
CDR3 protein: CASTGRPGDTEAFF

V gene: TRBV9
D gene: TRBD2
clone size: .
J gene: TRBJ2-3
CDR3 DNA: TGTGCCAGCAGCTATAGCGGGGGGAGCACAGATACGCAGTATTTT
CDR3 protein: CASSYSGGSTDTQYF

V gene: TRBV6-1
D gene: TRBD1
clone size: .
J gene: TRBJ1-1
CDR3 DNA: TGTGCCAGCAGGAGGACAGGGTCTAGCGCTGAAGCTTTCTTT
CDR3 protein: CASRRTGSSAEAFF

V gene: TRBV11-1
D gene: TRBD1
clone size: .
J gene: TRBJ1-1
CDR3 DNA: TGTGCCAGCAGCTCCCGACAGGGGGTTGAGACTGAAGCTTTCTTT
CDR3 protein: CASSSRQGVETEAFF

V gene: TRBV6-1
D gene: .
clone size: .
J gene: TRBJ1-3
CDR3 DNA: TGTGCCACCAGAATCTCCAGGGAGGCTGGAAACACCATATATTTT
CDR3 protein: CATRISREAGNTIYF

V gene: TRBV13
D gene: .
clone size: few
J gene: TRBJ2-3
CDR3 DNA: TGTGCCAGCAGCGCCAGAGGAGATACGCAGTATTTT
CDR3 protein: CASSARGDTQYF

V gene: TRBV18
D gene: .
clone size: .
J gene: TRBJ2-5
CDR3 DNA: TGTGCCAGCTCACCACGTTTCAGGGTTAGTGAGACCCAGTACTTC
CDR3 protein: CASSPRFRVSETQYF

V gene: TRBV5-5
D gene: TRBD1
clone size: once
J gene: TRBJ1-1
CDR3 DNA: TGTGCCAGCAGGATGACAGGGCACACTGAAGCTTTCTTT
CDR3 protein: CASRMTGHTEAFF

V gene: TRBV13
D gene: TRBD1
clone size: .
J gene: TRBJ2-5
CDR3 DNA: TGTGCCAGCAGCTTTGGGGACAGGGACTCGGGGACCCAGTACTTC
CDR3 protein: CASSFGDRDSGTQYF

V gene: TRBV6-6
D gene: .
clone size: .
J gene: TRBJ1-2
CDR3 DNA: TGTGCCAGCGTTGGAGGGGCTAACTATGGCTACACCTTC
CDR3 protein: CASVGGANYGYTF